Listed below are T cell receptor beta chains from one sample, sequenced in a study of blood T cells in healthy people across ages. Each CDR3 protein gets one entry after TCRdb re-called the 5' RACE reads with MiXCR. The sample lists approximately 1.5 million distinct CDR3 sequences, 40% to 45% occurring once. Material for sequencing was blood. These receptors came from a woman aged 18-29 years in good health. The conserved cysteine and the conserved F or W are not part of the CDR3 here. Fields, in order: D gene, V gene, J gene, CDR3 protein. The D gene is left open where the match is weak.

D: TRBD1
V: TRBV3-1
J: TRBJ2-7
CDR3: ASSPRTGLYEQY

D: .
V: TRBV6-1
J: .
CDR3: ASSEGYRVEQY

D: TRBD1
V: TRBV4-2
J: TRBJ2-7
CDR3: ASSQQIRTGRYSYEQY

D: .
V: TRBV7-2
J: TRBJ2-3
CDR3: ASSPFEGTDTQY

D: TRBD2
V: TRBV7-7
J: TRBJ2-1
CDR3: ASTFRGGSSSYNEQF

D: TRBD2
V: TRBV20-1
J: TRBJ2-1
CDR3: SARALAGGPNEQF

D: .
V: TRBV5-1
J: TRBJ1-2
CDR3: ASSLADRGYGYT

D: .
V: TRBV7-9
J: TRBJ1-4
CDR3: ASSLERGGLF

D: TRBD1
V: TRBV4-3
J: TRBJ2-1
CDR3: ASSRTGTGKF

D: TRBD1
V: TRBV6-2/TRBV6-3
J: TRBJ2-3
CDR3: ASSLSGTVQRTDTQY

D: .
V: TRBV4-1
J: TRBJ1-4
CDR3: ASSKTGGEKLF

D: TRBD2
V: TRBV9
J: TRBJ2-5
CDR3: ASSVGTRRQETQY

D: .
V: TRBV4-2
J: TRBJ2-7
CDR3: ASSQDNAGASYEQY